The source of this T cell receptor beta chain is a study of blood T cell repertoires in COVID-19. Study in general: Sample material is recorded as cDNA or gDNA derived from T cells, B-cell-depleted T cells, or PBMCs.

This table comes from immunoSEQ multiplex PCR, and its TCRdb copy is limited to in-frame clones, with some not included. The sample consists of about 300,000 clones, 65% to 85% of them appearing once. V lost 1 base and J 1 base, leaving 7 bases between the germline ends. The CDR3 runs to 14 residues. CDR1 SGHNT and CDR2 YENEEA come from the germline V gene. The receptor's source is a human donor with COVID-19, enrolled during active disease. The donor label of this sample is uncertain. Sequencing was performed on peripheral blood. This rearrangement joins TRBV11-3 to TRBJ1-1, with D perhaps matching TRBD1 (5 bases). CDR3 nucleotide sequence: TGTGCCAGCAGCTTAGGACAGCCGAACACTGAAGCTTTCTTT. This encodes CASSLGQPNTEAFF.